This T cell receptor (beta chain) emerged from a study of blood T cells in healthy people across ages. The V gene's germline CDR1 is MDHEN and CDR2 SYDVKM. This CDR3 comprises 16 residues. Points on this clonotype: A junction end diverges from the germline sequence, so it may reflect a read error.

For the second PCR, which ran for about 7 to 11 cycles, a sample-barcoded 5' primer and a J-beta primer mix were used. TCRdb fed the 5' RACE reads into MiXCR, producing one record per CDR3 protein. The table shows about 720,000 distinct CDR3 sequences, with around 25% occurring only once. These data also formed part of another study, on T cells of mothers and their children. This second study notes: Donation involved three healthy Caucasian mothers and the six children that they had. Per child, about 2.8 million TCR beta CDR3 reads were obtained, against over 9 million per mother. Related and unrelated pairs show similar shaping of TCR recombination output by thymic selection. Related pairs of mothers and children showed slightly higher, non-significant overlap versus unrelated pairs.

This sequence was found in a boy younger than 18 in good health. The chain couples TRBV28 to TRBJ2-5; 11 bases map to TRBD2. Sequences were obtained from blood. In DNA, the CDR3 is TGTGCCAGCAGCCGACTAGCGGGGATGGTCCAAGAGACCCAATACTTC. It specifies CASSRLAGMVQETQYF.